These T cell receptor beta chains were read from a single sample in a study of shared clonotypes between healthy human individuals. Generated by immunoSEQ multiplex PCR, the TCRdb table keeps only in-frame clones and is missing some. Here the sample spans roughly 2 million clones, over 85% being singletons. The sequenced sample consisted of naive CD8+ T cells sorted from blood. Receptors were obtained from a man between 18 and 29 years old in good health. CDR3s include the opening cysteine and the closing phenylalanine or tryptophan. A D gene is named only where the DNA matches it firmly. Clone size is stated in some rows and not others, as once, few, many or a class when expanded.

D gene	V gene	J gene	clone size	CDR3 protein	CDR3 DNA
TRBD1	TRBV7-9	TRBJ2-6	NA	CASSLDGTGWSGANVLTF	TGTGCCAGCAGCTTAGATGGGACAGGGTGGTCTGGGGCCAACGTCCTGACTTTC
TRBD2	TRBV27	TRBJ2-7	NA	CASSLAGGAVYEQYF	TGTGCCAGCAGTTTGGCCGGGGGGGCGGTCTACGAGCAGTACTTC
NA	TRBV29-1	TRBJ2-5	NA	CSVEQARSQETQYF	TGCAGCGTTGAACAGGCGCGCAGCCAAGAGACCCAGTACTTC
NA	TRBV10-2	TRBJ2-2	NA	CASSESSHLNTGELFF	TGCGCCAGCAGCGAAAGTTCCCACTTGAACACCGGGGAGCTGTTTTTT
NA	TRBV5-1	TRBJ2-5	NA	CASSFRLEETQYF	TGCGCCAGCAGCTTCCGCCTCGAAGAGACCCAGTACTTC
TRBD2	TRBV13	TRBJ2-7	NA	CASSPSGRALLGEQYF	TGTGCCAGCAGCCCTAGCGGGAGGGCCTTGTTAGGCGAGCAGTACTTC
TRBD1	TRBV25-1	TRBJ2-1	NA	CASSEGDRGGNEQFF	TGTGCCAGCAGTGAGGGGGACAGGGGGGGAAATGAGCAGTTCTTC
NA	TRBV9	TRBJ2-1	NA	CASSVAGAGNEQFF	TGTGCCAGCAGCGTAGCCGGGGCCGGCAATGAGCAGTTCTTC
NA	TRBV10-2	TRBJ2-7	NA	CASRAPEMGGYEQYF	TGCGCCAGCAGGGCGCCGGAGATGGGCGGCTACGAGCAGTACTTC
NA	TRBV7-6	TRBJ2-2	NA	CASSPGTPSYTGELFF	TGTGCCAGCAGCCCCGGGACTCCCTCCTACACCGGGGAGCTGTTTTTT
NA	TRBV5-5	TRBJ2-4	NA	CASSFYVTGAKNIQYF	TGTGCCAGCAGCTTTTATGTCACGGGCGCCAAAAACATTCAGTACTTC
NA	TRBV13	TRBJ1-1	NA	CASSLGSGEAFF	TGTGCCAGCAGCTTAGGATCAGGGGAGGCTTTCTTT
NA	TRBV4-1	TRBJ1-4	NA	CASSQGPGTVLFF	TGCGCCAGCAGCCAAGGACCGGGGACGGTACTGTTTTTT
TRBD2	TRBV7-9	TRBJ2-3	once	CASSLLDSGSTDTQYF	TGTGCCAGCAGCTTACTTGATAGCGGGAGCACAGATACGCAGTATTTT
NA	TRBV11-2	TRBJ2-7	few	CASSLAPDYEQYF	TGTGCCAGCAGCTTAGCTCCAGACTACGAGCAGTACTTC
NA	TRBV11-2	TRBJ1-2	NA	CASSSDLYGYTF	TGTGCCAGCAGCTCCGACCTCTATGGCTACACCTTC
NA	TRBV4-1	TRBJ2-5	NA	CASSQEGGTQYF	TGCGCCAGCAGCCAAGAAGGCGGGACCCAGTACTTC